This entry features one T cell receptor (beta chain) sequence. This CDR3 comprises 15 residues. Trimming removed 5 bases at V and 2 bases at J, with 13 bases between. CDR1 and CDR2 (germline): SGHVS, FQNEAQ. This entry is derived from a study of blood T cell repertoires in COVID-19. Profiled with immunoSEQ multiplex PCR; TCRdb holds only in-frame clones, not every one. The data contain 450,000 or so clones, roughly 91% of them singletons. The receptor was isolated from a man aged 18 to 30 who had recovered from COVID-19. This rearrangement joins TRBV7-8 to TRBJ1-5, with D perhaps matching TRBD1 (6 bases). The sample comprised PBMCs or T cells enriched from blood (not recorded which). CDR3 bases: TGTGCCAGCAGCCTACCGGGACAAGGCAATCAGCCCCAGCATTTT. This gives the protein CASSLPGQGNQPQHF.